Each of the 9 T cell receptor beta chains below was sequenced from the same sample in a study of blood T cell repertoires in COVID-19. Method: immunoSEQ multiplex PCR; TCRdb's copy keeps in-frame clones and lacks some. The data contain some 180,000 clones, 85% to 90% of them singletons. The sample comprised peripheral blood. These receptors were obtained from a man aged 45-60 years who had recovered from COVID-19.

V gene TRBV11-2 combines with J gene TRBJ1-1, with D maybe TRBD1 (5 bases). The germline gives CDR1 SGHAT, CDR2 FQNNGV. The CDR3 totals 13 residues. Trimming removed 5 bases at V and 4 bases at J, with 11 bases between. The CDR3 protein is CASSGDGGTEAFF. DNA of the CDR3: TGTGCCAGCAGCGGCGACGGGGGCACTGAAGCTTTCTTT.

The gene calls are TRBV9 and TRBJ1-1; possible D gene TRBD1, 5 bases. V lost 3 bases, J lost 1 base, and 10 bases lay in between. The length of the CDR3 is 14 residues. Germline V gene sequence: CDR1 SGDLS, CDR2 YYNGEE. The CDR3 DNA is TGTGCCAGCAGCGAGGGACTCCCGAACACTGAAGCTTTCTTT. Its translation: CASSEGLPNTEAFF.

The V and J genes are TRBV7-9 and TRBJ2-7, with 7 bases lining up with TRBD1. CDR1 SEHNR and CDR2 FQNEAQ come from the germline V gene (reference sequence). The CDR3 sequence is 14 residues long. The ends lost 3 bases at V and 3 bases at J; junction bases unmatched: 5. CDR3 DNA: TGTGCCAGCAGCTTCCCGGGACAGTTCTACGAGCAGTACTTC. Protein: CASSFPGQFYEQYF.

The chain links TRBV9 to TRBJ2-3; D might be TRBD2 (5 bases). The V gene's germline CDR1 is SGDLS and CDR2 YYNGEE. V shed 0 bases and J shed 3 bases, with 11 bases lying between them. The CDR3 has 15 residues. The DNA of the CDR3 is TGTGCCAGCAGCGTAGATTTACCGGGGACAGATACGCAGTATTTT. Translation gives CASSVDLPGTDTQYF.

V is TRBV25-1 and J is TRBJ2-3; the match to TRBD2 covers 7 bases. This CDR3 is 11 amino acids long. The germline CDR1 and CDR2 sequences are MGHDK and SYGVNS. Trimming took 5 bases from V and 11 from J; bases not matched to a gene: 4. The CDR3 DNA reads TGTGCCAGCAGTCCGGGGGAGGGGCAGTATTTT. Amino acids: CASSPGEGQYF.

The chain carries TRBV28 and TRBJ1-3, with 9 positions matching TRBD1. CDR3 length: 16 residues. Germline V gene lookup returns CDR1 MDHEN and CDR2 SYDVKM. The V and J ends lost 6 bases and 6 bases, in that order; junction bases with no gene match: 12. CDR3: CASSSLRGTGINTIYF. The CDR3 DNA follows: TGTGCCAGCAGCTCCCTGAGGGGGACAGGGATAAACACCATATATTTT.

The chain joins TRBV11-1 to TRBJ2-5, with TRBD1 matching over 10 bases. The CDR3 extends over 15 amino acids. Germline CDR1 SGHAT, CDR2 FQDESV (reference sequence). Trimming removed 5 bases from V and 5 bases from J; junction bases left unmatched: 8. CDR3 region: CASSGRQGAAETQYF. The CDR3 nucleotides are TGTGCCAGCAGCGGACGACAGGGGGCGGCGGAGACCCAGTACTTC.

The rearrangement joins TRBV3-1 (or the pseudogene TRBV3-2) to TRBJ2-7, with TRBD1 matching over 9 bases. V lost 4 bases and J lost 2; bases outside the gene matches: 6. CDR3 length: 15 amino acids. Germline lookup yields CDR1 LGHDT and CDR2 YNNKEL (reference sequence). CDR3: CASSLPGQGTYEQYF. In DNA form, the CDR3 reads TGTGCCAGCAGCCTACCGGGACAGGGAACCTACGAGCAGTACTTC.

The rearrangement uses TRBV6-6 and TRBJ2-1; 11 nucleotides align to TRBD1. The CDR3 sequence is 15 residues long. J was trimmed by 9 bases and V by 6 bases; bases with no gene match: 10. Germline lookup yields CDR1 MNHNY and CDR2 SVGAGI (reference sequence). CDR3 sequence: CASSGPGTGGREQFF. CDR3 sequence (DNA): TGTGCCAGCAGCGGCCCCGGGACAGGGGGGCGTGAGCAGTTCTTC.